A single T cell receptor beta chain is shown here with its context. What it binds is unknown. The V gene end was trimmed by 9 bases and the J gene end by 7 bases; junction bases not matched to a gene: 8. The CDR3 extends over 14 amino acids. The germline gives CDR1 LNHDA, CDR2 SQIVND (reference sequence). The data stem from a study of cytomegalovirus exposure and HLA in healthy donors. The PCR had 60 Vbeta and 13 Jbeta primers. Produced via immunoSEQ multiplex PCR; TCRdb's table is partial and in-frame only. The sample gives approximately 120,000 clones, 83% of which show up once; roughly 4% is in the top ten. Overall study findings and caveats: The study dropped some indistinguishable V segments, TRBV6-2 and TRBV6-3 among them. Cytomegalovirus association was listed for around 170 TCR beta chains.

The genes are TRBV19 and TRBJ1-4; 10 bases fit TRBD1. The TCR was taken from a woman between 40 and 50 years old in good health and CMV-seropositive. The material sequenced was PBMCs. CDR3: CASADRGPIEKLFF. CDR3 DNA sequence: TGTGCCAGCGCCGACAGGGGGCCTATTGAAAAACTGTTTTTT.